This T cell receptor beta chain was sequenced during a study of blood T cell repertoires in COVID-19. Using immunoSEQ multiplex PCR, the repertoire was profiled, and TCRdb retains in-frame clones only, with some absent. The profile shows 300,000 to 450,000 clones, roughly nine tenths of them singletons. Self-reported history from a screening survey and questionnaire set each donor's cohort. Trimming took 0 bases from V and 0 from J; bases not matched to a gene: 2. The CDR3 contains 16 residues. Germline V gives CDR1 SGDLS, CDR2 YYNGEE. This chain links TRBV9 with TRBJ1-3; 8 bases align to TRBD1. The source material was PBMCs or T cells enriched from blood (not recorded which). The TCR sequence derives from a woman aged 25-40 years who had recovered from COVID-19. This CDR3 reads CASSVGDRSSGNTIYF. DNA of the CDR3: TGTGCCAGCAGCGTAGGGGACAGGAGCTCTGGAAACACCATATATTTT.